The 15 T cell receptor beta chains reported below all come from one sample, sequenced in a study of T cell changes during pregnancy in multiple sclerosis. Clones were sequenced by immunoSEQ multiplex PCR, and TCRdb holds only the in-frame ones, with some missing. The sample consists of 65,000 to 85,000 clones, roughly 90% of them appearing once. Sample: peripheral blood, taken after pregnancy. These TCRs come from a female donor in good health, enrolled as a control in a pregnancy study.

The chain recombines TRBV5-8 with TRBJ1-2; the D gene is possibly TRBD1 (5 bases). The V end was cut by 0 bases, the J end by 6 bases, with 12 bases between. There are 14 residues in the CDR3. Germline CDR1 is SGHTS and CDR2 is YDEGEE. The CDR3 DNA follows: TGTGCCAGCAGCTTGGGACAGAACCCTAATGGCTACACCTTC. This sequence encodes CASSLGQNPNGYTF.

The chain links TRBV5-1 to TRBJ2-7; 7 positions match TRBD1. This CDR3 spans 16 amino acids. V trimming: 4 bases; J trimming: 3 bases; junction bases outside the gene matches: 13. CDR1 is SGHRS, CDR2 YFSETQ, per germline. Here the CDR3 DNA reads TGCGCCAGCAGCAAAGATGCCCGGGACAGCCACTACGAGCAGTACTTC. Protein: CASSKDARDSHYEQYF.

This rearrangement joins TRBV6-1 to TRBJ1-2; TRBD1 matches at 11 bases. In germline, CDR1 is MNHNS, CDR2 SASEGT. This CDR3 has 14 amino acids. V gave up 6 bases and J gave up 5 bases; unmatched junction bases: 5. The CDR3 DNA reads TGTGCCAGCAGCCGGGACAGGGGGAAGTATGGCTACACCTTC. This translates into CASSRDRGKYGYTF.

CDR3 residues: CASSLEGGQGGSQPQHF. The DNA for the CDR3 is TGTGCCAGCAGCTTGGAGGGGGGACAGGGAGGGAGTCAGCCCCAGCATTTT. J is TRBJ1-5 and V is TRBV5-8; 9 nucleotides match TRBD1. Unmatched junction bases numbered 10, after V lost 0 bases and J lost 6 bases. The germline CDR1 and CDR2 sequences are SGHTS and YDEGEE. CDR3 length: 17 residues. Filled out from reference TRBV5-8 and TRBJ1-5, the complete variable domain reads EAGVTQSPTHLIKTRGQQATLRCSPISGHTSVYWYQQALGLGLQFLLWYDEGEERNRGNFPPRFSGRQFPNYSSELNVNALELEDSALYLCASSLEGGQGGSQPQHFGDGTRLSIL.

The rearrangement uses TRBV5-1 and TRBJ1-1, with 8 bases matching TRBD1. The CDR3 covers 14 residues. CDR1 SGHRS and CDR2 YFSETQ come from the germline V gene. V gave up 4 bases and J gave up 5 bases; unmatched junction bases: 7. CDR3 region: CASSATGAGTEAFF. The CDR3 DNA sequence: TGCGCCAGCAGCGCGACAGGGGCCGGTACTGAAGCTTTCTTT.

The V call is TRBV30, the J call TRBJ1-1, with a possible D match to TRBD1 (5 bases). Trimming cost V 6 bases and J 0 bases, with 11 bases left between them. This CDR3 comprises 13 residues. Looked up from germline, CDR1 is GTSNPN and CDR2 is SVGIG (reference sequence). The CDR3 region is CACLKGLNTEAFF. The CDR3 DNA reads as TGTGCCTGCCTCAAGGGGTTGAACACTGAAGCTTTCTTT.

This chain uses TRBV30 with TRBJ1-2; 8 positions match TRBD1. This CDR3 has 13 amino acids. Germline assignment: CDR1 GTSNPN and CDR2 SVGIG (reference sequence). The V segment lost 0 bases and the J segment 12 bases; nucleotides outside the gene matches: 9. DNA for the CDR3: TGTGCCTGGAGTGTTGGGACAGGTGTCTTGCACACCTTC. It is translated as CAWSVGTGVLHTF.

The chain has TRBV5-6 and TRBJ2-5, with 11 positions matching TRBD2. Germline V lookup: CDR1 SGHDT, CDR2 YYEEEE. J was trimmed by 3 bases and V by 4 bases; bases with no gene match: 5. This CDR3 is 15 amino acids long. The chain's CDR3 is CASSRLSGGEETQYF. The CDR3 nucleotides are TGTGCCAGCAGCCGTCTTAGCGGGGGGGAAGAGACCCAGTACTTC.

The chain couples TRBV20-1 to TRBJ2-7, with a tentative D call TRBD2 (5 bases). Trimming stripped 6 bases from V and 7 bases from J, with 10 bases between. The V gene's germline CDR1 is DFQATT and CDR2 SNEGSKA (reference sequence). This CDR3 is 10 amino acids long. In nucleotides, the CDR3 is TGCAGTGCCTGGACTGAAGAGCAGTACTTC. It codes for CSAWTEEQYF.

The chain employs TRBV5-4 and TRBJ1-2; TRBD1 matches 11 bases. Germline V gene sequence: CDR1 SGHNT, CDR2 YYREEE (reference sequence). V shed 0 bases, J shed 3 bases, and the junction held 1 base outside the gene matches. The CDR3 covers 15 residues. Here the CDR3 DNA reads TGTGCCAGCAGCTTGGGGACAGGGGGCGACTATGGCTACACCTTC. It translates to CASSLGTGGDYGYTF.

The CDR3, as DNA: TGTGCCAGCAGTACCTCGACTAGCGGGACTGATACGCAGTATTTT. Protein sequence: CASSTSTSGTDTQYF. The rearrangement joins TRBV6-6 to TRBJ2-3; 11 bases agree with TRBD2. The germline gives CDR1 MNHNY, CDR2 SVGAGI (reference sequence). The junction had 7 bases not matched to a gene; V was cut back by 5 bases and J by 6 bases. This CDR3 is built from 15 residues.

The V and J genes are TRBV5-1 and TRBJ1-1; TRBD1 agrees at 9 bases. This CDR3 region has 15 residues. V lost 2 bases, J lost 4 bases, and 6 bases stayed unmatched. Germline CDR1 reads SGHRS; CDR2 reads YFSETQ. In nucleotides, the CDR3 is TGCGCCAGCAGCTTAACAGGGGGCGCGGGCACTGAAGCTTTCTTT. Protein sequence: CASSLTGGAGTEAFF.

The chain is built from TRBV30 and TRBJ1-2; a weak D match, TRBD1 (5 bases). Trimming took off 0 bases at V and 2 bases at J, with 19 bases between the two ends. The CDR3 is 17 residues long. Germline V lookup: CDR1 GTSNPN, CDR2 SVGIG (reference sequence). CDR3 DNA: TGTGCCTGGAGTGTACCAGGGTCGGGAGCAGCCAACTATGGCTACACCTTC. Its protein is CAWSVPGSGAANYGYTF.

This sequence joins TRBV6-5 and TRBJ2-7; no firm D call. With 8 bases removed from V and 3 bases from J, the gap between germline ends came to 11 bases. The CDR3 is 12 residues long. Germline V gene lookup returns CDR1 MNHEY and CDR2 SVGAGI. The CDR3 nucleotides read TGTGCCAGCGGGCTGCTGGGCTACGAGCAGTACTTC. It yields the protein CASGLLGYEQYF.

The chain carries TRBV30 and TRBJ1-1; the D is unclear. The germline CDR1 and CDR2 sequences are GTSNPN and SVGIG (reference sequence). The CDR3 totals 15 residues. The V and J ends lost 0 bases and 1 base respectively, with 12 bases between them. In nucleotides, the CDR3 is TGTGCCTGGAGTGTAACCTCTCGGGGGAACACTGAAGCTTTCTTT. Its translation: CAWSVTSRGNTEAFF.